One sample yielded the 17 T cell receptor beta chains listed below, sequenced in a study of blood T cell repertoires in COVID-19. Method: immunoSEQ multiplex PCR; TCRdb's copy keeps in-frame clones and lacks some. The data show 200,000 to 250,000 clones, with about 88% seen just once and more than 2.5% held by the top ten. What was sequenced was PBMCs or T cells enriched from blood (not recorded which). The receptors come from a woman aged 30 to 39 who had recovered from COVID-19.

The rearrangement links TRBV29-1 to TRBJ1-5, with 8 bases matching TRBD1. V lost 6 bases, J lost 5 bases, and 6 bases stayed unmatched. The CDR3 spans 13 residues. CDR1 is SQVTM, CDR2 ANQGSEA, per germline. CDR3 sequence reads: CSVVTGADQPQHF. CDR3 sequence (DNA): TGCAGCGTCGTGACAGGGGCGGATCAGCCCCAGCATTTT.

V usage is TRBV3-1 (or the pseudogene TRBV3-2) and J usage is TRBJ1-2; possible D gene TRBD1, 6 bases. Trimming cost V 0 bases and J 8 bases, with 16 bases left between them. This CDR3 has 15 residues. Germline V gene data show CDR1 as LGHDT and CDR2 as YNNKEL (reference sequence). CDR3 in amino acids: CASSQDQGRPSGYTF. The CDR3, as DNA: TGTGCCAGCAGCCAAGACCAGGGGAGACCTTCGGGCTACACCTTC.

The chain joins TRBV5-4 to TRBJ2-1; D remains unclear. The germline V and J ends were trimmed by 3 bases and 0 bases, with 10 bases remaining between them. This CDR3 is 15 amino acids long. From germline, CDR1 is SGHNT and CDR2 YYREEE (reference sequence). Written as DNA, the CDR3 is TGTGCCAGCAGCTCAAGACTCATCTCCTACAATGAGCAGTTCTTC. As protein: CASSSRLISYNEQFF.

The V call is TRBV3-1 (or the pseudogene TRBV3-2), the J call TRBJ1-2; D perhaps matches TRBD1 (5 bases). Germline CDR1 and CDR2: LGHDT and YNNKEL (reference sequence). V dropped 0 bases and J dropped 6 bases, with 14 bases sitting between them. The CDR3 loop spans 15 amino acids. This CDR3 reads CASSQDLGTGNGYTF. In DNA form, the CDR3 reads TGTGCCAGCAGCCAAGATCTAGGAACAGGTAATGGCTACACCTTC.

This clone was seen once. This chain joins TRBV5-6 and TRBJ1-2, with TRBD1 as a possible D gene (5 bases). The CDR3 runs 12 residues. Germline assignment: CDR1 SGHDT and CDR2 YYEEEE. V dropped 3 bases and J dropped 6 bases, with 9 bases sitting between them. The CDR3 DNA follows: TGTGCCAGCAGCTCGGACATGCATGGCTACACCTTC. It encodes CASSSDMHGYTF.

The chain uses TRBV7-2 and TRBJ1-2; 11 bases fit TRBD1. The germline V gene has CDR1 SGHTA and CDR2 FQGNSA. The CDR3 runs to 17 residues. Germline trimming cut 5 bases from V and 8 bases from J; bases unmatched to any gene: 16. The CDR3 region is CASSPRTGGSDLRGYTF. CDR3 DNA: TGTGCCAGCAGCCCTAGGACAGGGGGCTCGGATTTAAGGGGCTACACCTTC.

V is TRBV5-1 and J is TRBJ2-7; 7 nucleotides agree with TRBD2. CDR1 and CDR2 from the germline V gene are SGHRS and YFSETQ. The junction had 9 bases not matched to a gene; V was cut back by 4 bases and J by 2 bases. This CDR3 is built from 15 residues. The CDR3 DNA reads as TGCGCCAGCAGCCACGGACTAGGGGTAACCTACGAGCAGTACTTC. As protein: CASSHGLGVTYEQYF.

The chain couples TRBV12-3 or TRBV12-4 to TRBJ2-7; TRBD1 agrees at 8 bases. This CDR3 is built from 13 residues. Trimming took 6 bases from V and 6 from J; bases not matched to a gene: 7. The CDR3, as DNA: TGTGCCAGCAGCCGGGACAGGAGTATCGAGCAGTACTTC. This translates into CASSRDRSIEQYF.

This chain joins TRBV7-9 and TRBJ1-2; a weak D match, TRBD1 (5 bases). Germline assignment: CDR1 SEHNR and CDR2 FQNEAQ (reference sequence). The CDR3 loop spans 13 amino acids. With 8 bases removed from V and 8 bases from J, the gap between germline ends came to 18 bases. CDR3 sequence (DNA): TGTGCCAGCTCGGTAGGGGAGGGTCGCGGCTACACCTTC. Its protein product is CASSVGEGRGYTF.

The chain links TRBV5-4 to TRBJ2-1; the D is unclear. V was pared by 2 bases and J by 2 bases, with 8 bases between. The CDR3 is made up of 14 amino acids. Germline CDR1 reads SGHNT; CDR2 reads YYREEE (reference sequence). CDR3 in DNA: TGTGCCAGCAGCTTTGAGGTTACCTACAATGAGCAGTTCTTC. It codes for CASSFEVTYNEQFF.

V is TRBV4-1 and J is TRBJ1-4; 7 bases are a match to TRBD1. The junction had 7 bases not matched to a gene; V was cut back by 1 base and J by 2 bases. The CDR3 consists of 17 residues. Per the germline V gene, CDR1 is MGHRA and CDR2 is YSYEKL. The CDR3 loop reads CASSQGQGFYTNEKLFF. As DNA, the CDR3 is TGCGCCAGCAGCCAAGGACAGGGTTTCTATACTAATGAAAAACTGTTTTTT.

This rearrangement joins TRBV5-3 to TRBJ1-3, with D possibly TRBD1 on 5 matching bases. TRBV5-3 is assigned to the ORF class and has an uncertain function. This CDR3 region has 15 residues. V lost 1 base, J lost 6 bases, and 14 bases lay in between. DNA for the CDR3: TGTGCCAGAAGCTTGCGAAAGGGGAAGGAAAACACCATATATTTT. Translated: CARSLRKGKENTIYF.

The chain is built from TRBV7-2 and TRBJ1-2; TRBD1 might be the D (5 bases). V was clipped by 1 base and J by 3 bases, with 12 bases between them. Germline lookup yields CDR1 SGHTA and CDR2 FQGNSA. The CDR3 extends over 15 amino acids. CDR3 residues: CASSLEIDSYYGYTF. The CDR3 region has the DNA TGTGCCAGCAGCTTAGAGATTGACAGCTACTATGGCTACACCTTC.

The V and J genes are TRBV10-2 and TRBJ1-1; the match to TRBD1 covers 9 bases. The CDR3 consists of 15 residues. The V and J ends lost 5 bases and 2 bases, in that order; junction bases with no gene match: 6. Germline V gives CDR1 WSHSY, CDR2 SAAADI. As DNA, the CDR3 is TGCGCCAGCAGTTCCCGGGACAGGGTAAACACTGAAGCTTTCTTT. It translates to CASSSRDRVNTEAFF.

The V gene is TRBV2, the J gene TRBJ2-1; TRBD1 is a possible D gene (5 bases). Germline loops: CDR1 SNHLY, CDR2 FYNNEI. V was trimmed by 6 bases and J by 0 bases, leaving 15 bases between them. This CDR3 is built from 16 residues. The CDR3 reads CASSKDRASSYNEQFF. DNA of the CDR3: TGTGCCAGCAGCAAAGACAGAGCGAGCTCCTACAATGAGCAGTTCTTC.

This chain's CDR3 is CASSLAPGQPLAKNIQYF. The CDR3 DNA reads TGCGCCAGCAGCTTGGCCCCGGGACAGCCACTAGCCAAAAACATTCAGTACTTC. The gene calls are TRBV5-1 and TRBJ2-4; 7 bases are a match to TRBD1. Trimming removed 0 bases from V and 0 bases from J; junction bases left unmatched: 9. From germline, CDR1 is SGHRS and CDR2 YFSETQ. This CDR3 contains 18 residues. Using reference TRBV5-1 and TRBJ2-4 for the parts outside the CDR3, the full variable domain is KAGVTQTPRYLIKTRGQQVTLSCSPISGHRSVSWYQQTPGQGLQFLFEYFSETQRNKGNFPGRFSGRQFSNSRSEMNVSTLELGDSALYLCASSLAPGQPLAKNIQYFGAGTRLSVL.

This clone was detected once. The J gene is TRBJ1-2, the V gene TRBV6-6; 9 bases align to TRBD1. CDR3 length: 16 residues. The germline V gene encodes CDR1 MNHNY and CDR2 SVGAGI (reference sequence). V lost 5 bases to trimming and J lost 6 bases; unmatched junction nucleotides: 13. In DNA form, the CDR3 reads TGTGCCAGCAGTAACCCGGGACAGGGTACAGGCGATGGCTACACCTTC. Its translation: CASSNPGQGTGDGYTF.